This TCR beta chain stems from a study of CD8+ T cells in alopecia areata. Extracted RNA was reverse transcribed into cDNA, the sequencing template. Assay used: immunoSEQ multiplex PCR; TCRdb lists only in-frame clones, some missing. The sample carries over 150,000 clones, over 50% recorded once. This CDR3 contains 15 residues. Trimming pared 6 bases from V and 6 bases from J, leaving 17 bases between. Germline V lookup: CDR1 MNHEY, CDR2 SVGAGI. A remark on this clone: Its specificity is unknown.

Study-level findings and limits: Among patients, TCR sharing was less clear than in mice, a difference possibly due in part to HLA diversity in the patient population.

Isolation of CD4+ and CD8+ T cells from PBMCs was achieved by sorting. The clonotype comes from a human donor with alopecia areata. This rearrangement joins TRBV6-5 to TRBJ2-2, with D unclear. The sample in question was CD4+ T cells sorted from blood, obtained at week 0. The CDR3 DNA sequence: TGTGCCAGCAGACACTCGAAACGAACCTCCGGGGAGCTGTTTTTT. It yields the protein CASRHSKRTSGELFF.